The 26 T cell receptor beta chains below were found in one sample sequenced in a study of T cells in Graves' hyperthyroidism and ophthalmopathy. The TCR beta CDR3 regions underwent amplification using RNA transcripts as the source. Initially, a first-round RT-PCR of the TCR CDR3 employed the HTBI primer set. Each CDR3 protein gets one entry after TCRdb re-called the multiplex PCR reads with MiXCR. The sample contains about 580,000 distinct CDR3 sequences, roughly 13% of which appear only once. Sequencing input: blood. These receptors were obtained from a woman aged 25 to 39 with Graves' hyperthyroidism that later progressed to Graves' ophthalmopathy.

This clonotype was recorded a few times. A read error is possible here, since a much larger clone lies one base away. The chain combines TRBV12-3 or TRBV12-4 with TRBJ2-3; a possible D gene is TRBD2 (6 bases). V was cut by 4 bases and J by 3 bases, with 23 bases left in between. This CDR3 is 18 amino acids long. The CDR3 coding sequence is TGTGCCAGCAGTTCAAGCGGGTGGGCCCGGGTTTGGACAGATACGCAGTATTTT. Translating it yields CASSSSGWARVWTDTQYF.

This clonotype was found many times. This may arise from a read error, as a much more abundant clone is one base away. The rearrangement joins TRBV3-1 to TRBJ2-7; weak D call: TRBD2 (5 bases). V lost 1 base, J lost 1 base, and 5 bases lay in between. Germline CDR1 is LGHDT and CDR2 is YNNKEL (reference sequence). The CDR3 contains 13 residues. CDR3 sequence (DNA): TGTGCCAGCAGCCAAGGGACTTCCTACGAGCAGTACTTC. Translating it yields CASSQGTSYEQYF.

For the CDR3, the DNA is TGTGCCAGCAGTTTTACCGGGACAGGGACAGATACGCAGTATTTT. It yields the protein CASSFTGTGTDTQYF. The V gene is TRBV5-5, the J gene TRBJ2-3, with 9 nucleotides matching TRBD1. The ends lost 5 bases at V and 3 bases at J; junction bases unmatched: 7. The CDR3 is 15 residues long. Per germline, CDR1 SGHKS and CDR2 YYEKEE (reference sequence).

For this clonotype: Since a much larger clone is just one base distant, this may be a read error. The chain joins TRBV19 to TRBJ2-1; the match to TRBD1 covers 9 bases. CDR1 is LNHDA, CDR2 SQIVND, per germline (reference sequence). This CDR3 has 20 amino acids. CDR3 nucleotide sequence: TGTGCCAGTAGTATATCCCGAACAGGGGGCTCTGGGAAAATCTACGATGAGCAGTTCTTC. Encoded protein: CASSISRTGGSGKIYDEQFF.

The chain employs TRBV29-1 and TRBJ1-2; D is unclear. V was cut by 3 bases and J by 4 bases, with 9 bases left in between. The CDR3 is 12 amino acids. Germline loops: CDR1 SQVTM, CDR2 ANQGSEA. This chain's CDR3 is CSVDEGGYGYTF. DNA of the CDR3: TGCAGCGTTGACGAGGGTGGCTATGGCTACACCTTC. The full variable domain, with the rest looked up from reference TRBV29-1 and TRBJ1-2, is SAVISQKPSRDICQRGTSLTIQCQVDSQVTMMFWYRQQPGQSLTLIATANQGSEATYESGFVIDKFPISRPNLTFSTLTVSNMSPEDSSIYLCSVDEGGYGYTFGSGTRLTVV.

This clonotype was observed at least ten times. In DNA form, the CDR3 reads TGTGCCAGCAGGGCGGACAGAAGCACAGATACGCAGTATTTT. This translates into CASRADRSTDTQYF. This chain joins TRBV27 and TRBJ2-3; D is perhaps TRBD1 (6 bases). Germline V gene lookup returns CDR1 MNHEY and CDR2 SMNVEV (reference sequence). The CDR3 runs to 14 residues. Trimming pared 6 bases from V and 0 bases from J, leaving 10 bases between.

With regard to this clonotype: A read error is possible here, since a much larger clone lies one base away. The conserved phenylalanine or tryptophan normally closing the CDR3 is absent here, so this likely arose from a read error. This rearrangement joins TRBV24-1 to TRBJ2-1, with 9 nucleotides matching TRBD2. Trimming took 7 bases from V and 3 from J; bases not matched to a gene: 18. This CDR3 spans 19 amino acids. Germline V lookup: CDR1 KGHDR, CDR2 SFDVKD. CDR3 sequence (DNA): TGTGCCACCAGGGGGAGTGGTTTAGCGGGAGACCAATACTACAATGAGCAGTTCTCC. This codes for CATRGSGLAGDQYYNEQFS.

There are many counts of this clonotype. The chain is built from TRBV27 and TRBJ2-3; 7 nucleotides line up with TRBD2. This CDR3 is built from 15 residues. CDR1 MNHEY and CDR2 SMNVEV come from the germline V gene (reference sequence). The V gene end was trimmed by 6 bases and the J gene end by 3 bases; junction bases not matched to a gene: 9. The CDR3 region has the DNA TGTGCCAGCAGCGAACCGGGACTACCGACAGATACGCAGTATTTT. Amino acids: CASSEPGLPTDTQYF.

At least ten counts were recorded for this clonotype. V is TRBV24-1 and J is TRBJ2-2, with 9 bases matching TRBD1. The germline CDR1 and CDR2 sequences are KGHDR and SFDVKD. The junction had 11 bases not matched to a gene; V was cut back by 4 bases and J by 6 bases. The CDR3 contains 17 residues. The CDR3 is CATSDPGTGLFPGELFF. CDR3 sequence (DNA): TGTGCCACCAGTGACCCCGGGACAGGGCTATTCCCCGGGGAGCTGTTTTTT.

The rearrangement joins TRBV6-6 to TRBJ2-1; D is uncertain. The CDR3 length is 14 residues. The germline V and J ends were trimmed by 2 bases and 1 base, with 6 bases remaining between them. In germline, CDR1 is MNHNY, CDR2 SVGAGI (reference sequence). The CDR3 loop reads CASSYGQSYNEQFF. Written as DNA, the CDR3 is TGTGCCAGCAGTTACGGGCAGTCCTACAATGAGCAGTTCTTC.

Many counts were recorded for this clonotype. The chain has TRBV20-1 and TRBJ2-7; D remains unclear. With 4 bases removed from V and 4 bases from J, the gap between germline ends came to 11 bases. CDR3 length: 12 residues. CDR1 is DFQATT, CDR2 SNEGSKA, per germline (reference sequence). CDR3 protein: CSANGRGYEQYF. In DNA form, the CDR3 reads TGCAGTGCTAACGGCAGAGGTTACGAGCAGTACTTC.

This clonotype was detected many times. The chain links TRBV28 to TRBJ2-7, with D maybe TRBD2 (6 bases). CDR1 and CDR2 (germline): MDHEN, SYDVKM. V was cut by 4 bases and J by 6 bases, with 10 bases left in between. The CDR3 consists of 12 residues. CDR3 residues: CASSSLGGEQYF. The CDR3 nucleotides read TGTGCCAGCAGTTCCCTGGGGGGCGAGCAGTACTTC.

J is TRBJ2-7 and V is TRBV28; 11 bases align to TRBD2. The V segment lost 3 bases and the J segment 7 bases; nucleotides outside the gene matches: 8. This CDR3 region has 15 residues. CDR1 is MDHEN, CDR2 SYDVKM, per germline. The CDR3, as DNA: TGTGCCAGCAGTTTCCTACTAGCGGGAGCGCGGGAGCAGTACTTC. Amino acids: CASSFLLAGAREQYF.

The V gene is TRBV20-1, the J gene TRBJ2-7; possibly TRBD1 for D (6 bases). With 0 bases removed from V and 2 bases from J, the gap between germline ends came to 8 bases. Looked up from germline, CDR1 is DFQATT and CDR2 is SNEGSKA (reference sequence). The CDR3 runs to 13 residues. CDR3 sequence (DNA): TGCAGTGCTAGAGATCGGACAGCCTACGAGCAGTACTTC. The encoded protein is CSARDRTAYEQYF.

This clonotype was observed at least ten times. This rearrangement joins TRBV28 to TRBJ1-6; no firm D call. The V end lost 6 bases, the J end lost 8 bases, and 5 bases lay between the germline ends. The CDR3 extends over 11 amino acids. Germline CDR1 MDHEN, CDR2 SYDVKM. CDR3 DNA: TGTGCCAGCAGCAGTTATTCACCCCTCCACTTT. Protein product: CASSSYSPLHF.

This clonotype occurred a few times. This sequence joins TRBV30 and TRBJ1-5, with D tentatively TRBD1 (5 bases). This CDR3 comprises 15 residues. V was clipped by 0 bases and J by 7 bases, with 16 bases between them. The germline gives CDR1 GTSNPN, CDR2 SVGIG (reference sequence). For the CDR3, the DNA is TGTGCCTGGAGTGTAGGTCAGGGTACCCAGCAGCCCCAGCATTTT. Translated: CAWSVGQGTQQPQHF. Looking up the rest from reference TRBV30 and TRBJ1-5 gives the full variable domain: SQTIHQWPATLVQPVGSPLSLECTVEGTSNPNLYWYRQAAGRGLQLLFYSVGIGQISSEVPQNLSASRPQDRQFILSSKKLLLSDSGFYLCAWSVGQGTQQPQHFGDGTRLSIL.

This clonotype turned up a few times. The chain carries TRBV24-1 and TRBJ1-5; 7 nucleotides match TRBD1. Germline V gene lookup returns CDR1 KGHDR and CDR2 SFDVKD. The V segment lost 2 bases and the J segment 6 bases; nucleotides outside the gene matches: 3. This CDR3 is 14 amino acids long. In DNA form, the CDR3 reads TGTGCCACCAGTGATTGGGACAGCCTTCAGCCCCAGCATTTT. Its translation is CATSDWDSLQPQHF.

This clonotype showed up many times. The gene calls are TRBV20-1 and TRBJ2-7; 10 positions match TRBD2. V lost 4 bases to trimming and J lost 3 bases; unmatched junction nucleotides: 9. Per the germline V gene, CDR1 is DFQATT and CDR2 is SNEGSKA (reference sequence). The CDR3 is 15 amino acids. The CDR3: CSAIRTSGSSYEQYF. CDR3 DNA sequence: TGCAGTGCTATTAGGACTAGCGGCTCCAGCTACGAGCAGTACTTC.

This chain connects TRBV2 to TRBJ1-2; D ambiguous. CDR3 length: 11 residues. Germline CDR1 reads SNHLY; CDR2 reads FYNNEI. V was clipped by 5 bases and J by 8 bases, with 9 bases between them. The CDR3 bases are TGTGCCAGCAGTAGGGAGGTGGGCTACACCTTC. Amino acid sequence: CASSREVGYTF.

This clonotype was seen many times. The chain is built from TRBV6-1 and TRBJ1-2, with 7 bases fitting TRBD1. V lost 3 bases, J lost 2 bases, and 3 bases stayed unmatched. The germline CDR1 and CDR2 sequences are MNHNS and SASEGT. The CDR3 has 14 residues. The CDR3 coding sequence is TGTGCCAGCAGTGATTTACAGGGGAACTATGGCTACACCTTC. Its translation is CASSDLQGNYGYTF.

This clonotype appeared a few times. This chain links TRBV20-1 with TRBJ1-5, with D unclear. Trimming took 0 bases from V and 0 from J, leaving 12 bases between them. The CDR3 runs to 16 residues. The germline gives CDR1 DFQATT, CDR2 SNEGSKA (reference sequence). DNA for the CDR3: TGCAGTGCTAGAGATGCTCTGAGGAATAGCAATCAGCCCCAGCATTTT. Encoded protein: CSARDALRNSNQPQHF.

The table lists this clonotype with many counts. The chain is built from TRBV16 and TRBJ1-5; no definite D call. This CDR3 has 13 residues. With 0 bases removed from V and 7 bases from J, the gap between germline ends came to 7 bases. CDR1 is KGHSY and CDR2 is FQNENV in the germline V gene. CDR3 sequence: CASSQSVGQPQHF. DNA for the CDR3: TGTGCCAGCAGCCAATCGGTGGGCCAGCCCCAGCATTTT.

This clonotype was recorded many times. The chain combines TRBV6-1 with TRBJ2-3; tentative D call: TRBD2 (6 bases). This CDR3 is 15 amino acids long. The V end was cut by 5 bases, the J end by 2 bases, with 14 bases between. Germline-derived CDR1 and CDR2 are MNHNS and SASEGT. CDR3 sequence reads: CASSLSPSVTDTQYF. DNA of the CDR3: TGTGCCAGCAGTTTGTCGCCTAGCGTCACAGATACGCAGTATTTT.

Only a few counts were recorded for this clonotype. V is TRBV19 and J is TRBJ1-1; D is ambiguous. The CDR3 extends over 12 amino acids. The germline gives CDR1 LNHDA, CDR2 SQIVND (reference sequence). The V and J ends lost 3 bases and 0 bases respectively, with 2 bases between them. The CDR3 protein is CASSMLNTEAFF. Here the CDR3 DNA reads TGTGCCAGTAGTATGCTGAACACTGAAGCTTTCTTT.

This clonotype has only a few counts. CDR3 region: CASSYSGWETQYF. CDR3 in DNA: TGTGCCAGCAGTTACTCGGGGTGGGAGACCCAGTACTTC. The rearrangement joins TRBV6-5 to TRBJ2-5; D is uncertain. V was shortened by 0 bases and J by 5 bases, with 7 bases between the two germline ends. Per germline, CDR1 MNHEY and CDR2 SVGAGI. The length of the CDR3 is 13 residues.

This clonotype has ten or more counts. The chain uses TRBV7-2 and TRBJ2-1; 8 positions agree with TRBD2. After removal of 1 base from V and 7 bases from J, the junction contained 21 bases not matched to a gene. Germline assignment: CDR1 SGHTA and CDR2 FQGNSA. This CDR3 comprises 20 residues. The CDR3 loop is CASSLVSREGPGVVWNEQFF. The CDR3 nucleotides are TGTGCCAGCAGCTTAGTATCACGGGAGGGCCCCGGGGTGGTTTGGAATGAGCAGTTCTTC.